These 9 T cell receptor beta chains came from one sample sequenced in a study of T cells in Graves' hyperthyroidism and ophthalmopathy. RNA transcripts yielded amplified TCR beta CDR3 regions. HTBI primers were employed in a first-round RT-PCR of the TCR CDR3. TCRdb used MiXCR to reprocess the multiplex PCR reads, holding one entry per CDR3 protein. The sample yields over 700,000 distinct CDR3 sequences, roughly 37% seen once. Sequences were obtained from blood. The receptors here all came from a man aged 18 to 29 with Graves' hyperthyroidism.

The CDR3 DNA reads TGTGCCAGCAGCCAAGAACACGGACAGGGGAATTCACCCCTCCACTTT. As protein: CASSQEHGQGNSPLHF. The chain links TRBV25-1 to TRBJ1-6; 9 bases match TRBD1. Looked up from germline, CDR1 is MGHDK and CDR2 is SYGVNS. The CDR3 extends over 16 amino acids. V trimming: 6 bases; J trimming: 7 bases; junction bases outside the gene matches: 10.

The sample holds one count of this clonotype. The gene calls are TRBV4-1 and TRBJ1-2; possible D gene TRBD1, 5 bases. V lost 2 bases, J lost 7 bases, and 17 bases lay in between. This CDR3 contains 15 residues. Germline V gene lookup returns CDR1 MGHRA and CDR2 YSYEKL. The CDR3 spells CASSQTEDSAGGYTF. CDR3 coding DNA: TGCGCCAGCAGCCAAACCGAAGACAGCGCCGGTGGCTACACCTTC.

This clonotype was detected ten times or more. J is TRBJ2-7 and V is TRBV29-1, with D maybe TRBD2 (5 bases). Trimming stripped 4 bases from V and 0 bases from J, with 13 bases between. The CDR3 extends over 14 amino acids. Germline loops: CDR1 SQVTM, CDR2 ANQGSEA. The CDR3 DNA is TGCAGCGTTGTGGTGGCGGGCCGCTCCTACGAGCAGTACTTC. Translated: CSVVVAGRSYEQYF.

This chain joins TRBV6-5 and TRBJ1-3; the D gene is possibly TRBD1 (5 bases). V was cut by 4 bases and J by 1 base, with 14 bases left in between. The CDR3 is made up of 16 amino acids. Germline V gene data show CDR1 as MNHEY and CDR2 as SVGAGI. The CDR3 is CASSSSPRVSGNTIYF. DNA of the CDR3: TGTGCCAGCAGTTCTAGCCCCAGGGTTTCTGGAAACACCATATATTTT.

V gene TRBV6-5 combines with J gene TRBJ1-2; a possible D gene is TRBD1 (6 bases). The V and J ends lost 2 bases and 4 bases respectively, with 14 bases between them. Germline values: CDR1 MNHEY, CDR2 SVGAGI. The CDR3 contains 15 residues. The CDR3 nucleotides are TGTGCCAGCAGTTACGGATCACAGGGAATCTATGGCTACACCTTC. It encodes CASSYGSQGIYGYTF.

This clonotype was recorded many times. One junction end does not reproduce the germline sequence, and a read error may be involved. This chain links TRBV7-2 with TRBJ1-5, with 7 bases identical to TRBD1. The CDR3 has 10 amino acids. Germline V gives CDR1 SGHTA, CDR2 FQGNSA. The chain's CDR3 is CASSLEGQLF. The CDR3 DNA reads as TGTGCCAGCAGCTTAGAGGGACAGCTGTTT. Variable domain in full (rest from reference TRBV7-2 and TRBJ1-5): GAGVSQSPSNKVTEKGKDVELRCDPISGHTALYWYRQSLGQGLEFLIYFQGNSAPDKSGLPSDRFSAERTGGSVSTLTIQRTQQEDSAVYLCASSLEGQLFGDGTRLSIL.

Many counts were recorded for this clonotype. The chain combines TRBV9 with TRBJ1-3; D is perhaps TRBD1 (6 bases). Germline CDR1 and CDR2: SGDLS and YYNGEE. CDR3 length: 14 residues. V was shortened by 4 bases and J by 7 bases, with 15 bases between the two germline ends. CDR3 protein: CASSPLTQGNTIYF. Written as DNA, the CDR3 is TGTGCCAGCAGCCCCCTAACGCAGGGGAACACCATATATTTT.

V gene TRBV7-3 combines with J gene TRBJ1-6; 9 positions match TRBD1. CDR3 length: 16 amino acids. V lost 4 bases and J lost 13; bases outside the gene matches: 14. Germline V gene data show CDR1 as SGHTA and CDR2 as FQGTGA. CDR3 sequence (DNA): TGTGCCAGCAGCTCGTTGGACAGGGACAGGGAATTTCCCCTCCACTTT. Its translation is CASSSLDRDREFPLHF.

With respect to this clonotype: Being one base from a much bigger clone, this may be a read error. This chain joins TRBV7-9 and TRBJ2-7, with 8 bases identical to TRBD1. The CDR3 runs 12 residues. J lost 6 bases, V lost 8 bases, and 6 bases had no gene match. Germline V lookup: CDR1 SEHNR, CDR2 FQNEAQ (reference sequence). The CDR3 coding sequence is TGTGCCAGCGGGACAGGCCCCTGCGAGCAGTACTTC. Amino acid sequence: CASGTGPCEQYF.